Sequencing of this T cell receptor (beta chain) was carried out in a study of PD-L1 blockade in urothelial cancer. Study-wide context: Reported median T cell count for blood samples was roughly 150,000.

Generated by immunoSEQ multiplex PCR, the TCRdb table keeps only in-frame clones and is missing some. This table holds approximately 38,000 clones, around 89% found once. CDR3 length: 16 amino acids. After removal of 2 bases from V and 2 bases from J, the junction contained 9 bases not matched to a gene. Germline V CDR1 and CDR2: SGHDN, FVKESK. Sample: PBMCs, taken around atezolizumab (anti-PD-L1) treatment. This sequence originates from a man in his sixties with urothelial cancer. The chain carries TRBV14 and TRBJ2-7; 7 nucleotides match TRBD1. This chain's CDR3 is CASSQTIYRGTYEQYF. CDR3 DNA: TGTGCCAGCAGCCAAACAATTTACAGGGGCACCTACGAGCAGTACTTC.